One sample yielded the 11 T cell receptor beta chains listed below, sequenced in a study of Ad26.COV2.S vaccination and SARS-CoV-2 variants. Clones were read by immunoSEQ multiplex PCR, and TCRdb kept only the in-frame ones, dropping some. The sample carries 250,000 to 300,000 clones, over 75% recorded once. The treatment: 15 to 20 received Ad26.COV2.S at low or high dose, single or two shots; several received placebo; per-sample allocation not given. Repertoires come from day 63 after the first vaccine or placebo injection. The sample in question was peripheral blood, obtained in a trial of Ad26.COV2.S vaccine versus placebo. The receptors derive from a person between 18 and 59 years old who received the Ad26.COV2.S COVID-19 vaccine or a placebo.

The V call is TRBV5-1, the J call TRBJ1-4; D possibly corresponds to TRBD1 (5 bases). The V and J ends lost 1 base and 6 bases respectively, with 10 bases between them. Germline V gene sequence: CDR1 SGHRS, CDR2 YFSETQ. This CDR3 contains 14 residues. DNA for the CDR3: TGCGCCAGCAGCTTGTCGGGGGGTGATGAAAAACTGTTTTTT. Translation: CASSLSGGDEKLFF.

This rearrangement joins TRBV7-9 to TRBJ1-3; 10 bases are a match to TRBD1. V shed 5 bases and J 0 bases; nucleotides not matched to a gene: 7. The CDR3 is made up of 17 amino acids. Germline lookup yields CDR1 SEHNR and CDR2 FQNEAQ (reference sequence). The CDR3 bases are TGTGCCAGCAGCCACCGACAGGGGGCATACTCTGGAAACACCATATATTTT. It yields the protein CASSHRQGAYSGNTIYF.

This chain connects TRBV30 to TRBJ2-1; D is unclear. The germline V gene has CDR1 GTSNPN and CDR2 SVGIG (reference sequence). Trimming shortened V by 2 bases and J by 7 bases, and 6 bases separated the two germline ends. This CDR3 has 11 residues. In DNA, the CDR3 is TGTGCCTGGAGTCTAAAGAATGAGCAGTTCTTC. Its protein product is CAWSLKNEQFF.

This clone was seen once. This CDR3 is also generated by other DNA sequences in the sample. V gene TRBV5-1 combines with J gene TRBJ2-1; D is undetermined. Germline V CDR1 and CDR2: SGHRS, YFSETQ. This CDR3 region has 13 residues. The germline V and J ends were trimmed by 4 bases and 0 bases, with 5 bases remaining between them. CDR3 nucleotide sequence: TGCGCCAGCAGCCTCGACTCCTACAATGAGCAGTTCTTC. Translated: CASSLDSYNEQFF.

This chain joins TRBV24-1 and TRBJ2-4; 11 nucleotides agree with TRBD2. Germline CDR1 reads KGHDR; CDR2 reads SFDVKD. With V trimmed by 1 base and J by 3 bases, 13 bases remained unmatched. CDR3 length: 20 amino acids. The CDR3 is CATSDFGGPSGRTVKNIQYF. CDR3 coding DNA: TGTGCCACCAGTGATTTCGGAGGGCCTAGCGGGAGGACAGTCAAAAACATTCAGTACTTC.

This rearrangement joins TRBV10-2 to TRBJ1-5; 8 bases align to TRBD1. Trimming at V came to 5 bases and at J to 0 bases, leaving 3 bases not matched to a gene. CDR1 is WSHSY and CDR2 is SAAADI in the germline V gene. CDR3 size: 15 residues. CDR3 amino acids: CASSSGQVSNQPQHF. As DNA, the CDR3 is TGCGCCAGCAGTTCGGGACAGGTTAGCAATCAGCCCCAGCATTTT.

The chain couples TRBV24-1 to TRBJ2-1; TRBD2 agrees at 7 bases. Per germline, CDR1 KGHDR and CDR2 SFDVKD. This CDR3 spans 13 amino acids. Germline trimming cut 2 bases from V and 7 bases from J; bases unmatched to any gene: 1. For the CDR3, the DNA is TGTGCCACCAGTGATTGGGGGGGTAATGAGCAGTTCTTC. It encodes CATSDWGGNEQFF.

J is TRBJ2-1 and V is TRBV11-2; the match to TRBD2 covers 10 bases. CDR1 is SGHAT, CDR2 FQNNGV, per germline. V lost 5 bases, J lost 5 bases, and 6 bases stayed unmatched. The CDR3 totals 15 residues. CDR3 loop: CASSIRLAGDNEQFF. Here the CDR3 DNA reads TGTGCCAGCAGCATACGTCTAGCGGGAGACAATGAGCAGTTCTTC.

The V call is TRBV24-1, the J call TRBJ1-2; the D gene is possibly TRBD1 (5 bases). CDR1 KGHDR and CDR2 SFDVKD come from the germline V gene. V dropped 3 bases and J dropped 7 bases, with 11 bases sitting between them. The CDR3 has 13 amino acids. The CDR3 DNA is TGTGCCACCAGTGATGCGGGGGGGAGTGGCTACACCTTC. As protein: CATSDAGGSGYTF.

There are a few counts of this clone. The chain links TRBV4-1 to TRBJ2-2, with a possible D match to TRBD2 (6 bases). Between the trimmed V and J ends, which lost 0 bases and 6 bases, there was a span of 20 bases. This CDR3 has 18 amino acids. CDR1 is MGHRA, CDR2 YSYEKL, per germline. In DNA, the CDR3 is TGCGCCAGCAGCCAAGAACCCTCACTAGCTCTGGTGTCCGGGGAGCTGTTTTTT. Protein: CASSQEPSLALVSGELFF.

The chain carries TRBV2 and TRBJ2-1, with D perhaps TRBD1 or TRBD2 (5 bases each). Germline CDR1 is SNHLY and CDR2 is FYNNEI. The CDR3 sequence is 14 residues long. Trimming stripped 3 bases from V and 8 bases from J, with 14 bases between. The DNA of the CDR3 is TGTGCCAGCAGTGATATGAGGGGTCGGGATGAGCAGTTCTTC. Encoded protein: CASSDMRGRDEQFF.